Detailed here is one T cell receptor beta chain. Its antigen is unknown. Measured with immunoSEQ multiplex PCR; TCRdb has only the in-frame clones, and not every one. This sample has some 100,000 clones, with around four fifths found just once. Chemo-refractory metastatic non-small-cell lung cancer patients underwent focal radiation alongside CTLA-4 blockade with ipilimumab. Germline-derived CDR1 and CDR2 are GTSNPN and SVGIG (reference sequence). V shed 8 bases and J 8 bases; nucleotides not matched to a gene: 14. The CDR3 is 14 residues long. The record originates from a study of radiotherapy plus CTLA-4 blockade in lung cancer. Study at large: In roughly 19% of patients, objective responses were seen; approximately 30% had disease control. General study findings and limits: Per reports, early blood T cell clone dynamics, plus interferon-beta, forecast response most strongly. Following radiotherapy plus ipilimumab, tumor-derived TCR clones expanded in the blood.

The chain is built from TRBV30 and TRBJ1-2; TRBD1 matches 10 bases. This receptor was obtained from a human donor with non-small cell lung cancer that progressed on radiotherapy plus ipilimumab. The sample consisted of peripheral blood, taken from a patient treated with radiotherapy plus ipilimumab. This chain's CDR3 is CAGDRDRGRNGYTF. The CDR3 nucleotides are TGTGCCGGAGACCGGGACAGGGGACGTAACGGCTACACCTTC.